One and the same sample provided the 6 T cell receptor beta chains below, sequenced in a study of cytomegalovirus exposure and HLA in healthy donors. Clones were read by immunoSEQ multiplex PCR, and TCRdb kept only the in-frame ones, dropping some. The sample holds 100,000 to 150,000 clones, about 91% seen once. The sequenced sample was PBMCs. The receptors originated from a young man in good health and CMV-seronegative.

The V gene is TRBV25-1, the J gene TRBJ1-3; 7 bases map to TRBD1. Germline V gene sequence: CDR1 MGHDK, CDR2 SYGVNS. Germline trimming cut 6 bases from V and 0 bases from J; bases unmatched to any gene: 5. This CDR3 is 15 amino acids long. The CDR3 reads CASSPDRSSGNTIYF. CDR3 nucleotides: TGTGCCAGCAGCCCGGACAGGTCCTCTGGAAACACCATATATTTT.

V and J are TRBV14 and TRBJ2-1; D possibly corresponds to TRBD1 (5 bases). The CDR3 has 15 residues. V lost 3 bases to trimming and J lost 8 bases, with 17 bases between them. Germline lookup yields CDR1 SGHDN and CDR2 FVKESK. This CDR3 is CASSQGQQMTHEQFF. The CDR3 DNA is TGTGCCAGCAGCCAGGGGCAGCAGATGACCCATGAGCAGTTCTTC. Full variable domain (rest looked up from reference TRBV14 and TRBJ2-1): EAGVTQFPSHSVIEKGQTVTLRCDPISGHDNLYWYRRVMGKEIKFLLHFVKESKQDESGMPNNRFLAERTGGTYSTLKVQPAELEDSGVYFCASSQGQQMTHEQFFGPGTRLTVL.

The chain is built from TRBV6-5 and TRBJ2-2; a possible D gene is TRBD2 (6 bases). Trimming removed 2 bases at V and 4 bases at J, with 14 bases between. This CDR3 spans 16 amino acids. The germline V gene encodes CDR1 MNHEY and CDR2 SVGAGI. The CDR3 DNA is TGTGCCAGCAGTTACAACCGCGGGGTGGGCACCGGGGAGCTGTTTTTT. It specifies CASSYNRGVGTGELFF.

The chain links TRBV5-1 to TRBJ2-1, with 7 bases aligning to TRBD1. The germline CDR1 and CDR2 sequences are SGHRS and YFSETQ. V trimming: 0 bases; J trimming: 2 bases; junction bases outside the gene matches: 17. The CDR3 sequence is 20 residues long. CDR3 residues: CASSLVGRGKYLNPYNEQFF. The CDR3 nucleotides read TGCGCCAGCAGCTTGGTCGGCAGGGGGAAATATTTGAATCCCTACAATGAGCAGTTCTTC.

This sequence joins TRBV28 and TRBJ1-1; D is uncertain. CDR3 length: 12 amino acids. CDR1 and CDR2 (germline): MDHEN, SYDVKM. Trimming removed 5 bases from V and 2 bases from J, with 6 bases in between. The CDR3 region has the DNA TGTGCCAGCAGTCCCTATAACACTGAAGCTTTCTTT. As protein: CASSPYNTEAFF. The variable domain in full, completed from reference TRBV28 and TRBJ1-1, reads DVKVTQSSRYLVKRTGEKVFLECVQDMDHENMFWYRQDPGLGLRLIYFSYDVKMKEKGDIPEGYSVSREKKERFSLILESASTNQTSMYLCASSPYNTEAFFGQGTRLTVV.

This clone was seen a handful of times. The V gene is TRBV5-4, the J gene TRBJ2-7, with 7 bases identical to TRBD1. The V segment lost 4 bases and the J segment 7 bases; nucleotides outside the gene matches: 5. Germline V gives CDR1 SGHNT, CDR2 YYREEE (reference sequence). The CDR3 length is 12 residues. The chain's CDR3 is CASSTGQAEQYF. Here the CDR3 DNA reads TGTGCCAGCAGCACAGGACAGGCTGAGCAGTACTTC.